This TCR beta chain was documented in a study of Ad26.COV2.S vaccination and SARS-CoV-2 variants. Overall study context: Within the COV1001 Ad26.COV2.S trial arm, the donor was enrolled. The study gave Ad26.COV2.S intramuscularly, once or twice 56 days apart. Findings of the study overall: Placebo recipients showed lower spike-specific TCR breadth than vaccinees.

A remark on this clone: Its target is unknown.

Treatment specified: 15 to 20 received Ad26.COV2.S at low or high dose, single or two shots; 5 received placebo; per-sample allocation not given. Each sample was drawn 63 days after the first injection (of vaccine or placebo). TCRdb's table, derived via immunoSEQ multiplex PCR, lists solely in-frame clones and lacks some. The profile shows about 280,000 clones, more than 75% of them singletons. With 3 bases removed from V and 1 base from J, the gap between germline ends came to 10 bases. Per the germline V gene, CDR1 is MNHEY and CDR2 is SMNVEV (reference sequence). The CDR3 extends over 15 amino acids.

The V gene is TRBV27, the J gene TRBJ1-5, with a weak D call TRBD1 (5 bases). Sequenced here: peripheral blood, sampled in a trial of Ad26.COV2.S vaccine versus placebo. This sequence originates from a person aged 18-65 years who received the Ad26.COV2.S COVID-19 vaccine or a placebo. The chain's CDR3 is CASSFVAGSNQPQHF. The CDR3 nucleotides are TGTGCCAGCAGTTTTGTGGCAGGGAGCAATCAGCCCCAGCATTTT.